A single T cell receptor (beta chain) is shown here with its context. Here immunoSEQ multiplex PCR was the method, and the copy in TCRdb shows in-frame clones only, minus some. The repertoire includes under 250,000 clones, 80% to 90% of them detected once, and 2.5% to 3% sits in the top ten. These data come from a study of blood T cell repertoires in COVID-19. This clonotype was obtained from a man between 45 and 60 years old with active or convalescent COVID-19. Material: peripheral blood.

The CDR3 bases are TGTGCCAGCTCACCCACCCCCCCGGGGGGGAGCTCCTACAATGAGCAGTTCTTC. This translates into CASSPTPPGGSSYNEQFF. The V and J genes are TRBV18 and TRBJ2-1, with 8 bases matching TRBD2. Germline V gene sequence: CDR1 KGHSH, CDR2 LQKENI. V dropped 3 bases and J dropped 0; count of bases not matched to a gene: 10. The CDR3 loop spans 18 amino acids.